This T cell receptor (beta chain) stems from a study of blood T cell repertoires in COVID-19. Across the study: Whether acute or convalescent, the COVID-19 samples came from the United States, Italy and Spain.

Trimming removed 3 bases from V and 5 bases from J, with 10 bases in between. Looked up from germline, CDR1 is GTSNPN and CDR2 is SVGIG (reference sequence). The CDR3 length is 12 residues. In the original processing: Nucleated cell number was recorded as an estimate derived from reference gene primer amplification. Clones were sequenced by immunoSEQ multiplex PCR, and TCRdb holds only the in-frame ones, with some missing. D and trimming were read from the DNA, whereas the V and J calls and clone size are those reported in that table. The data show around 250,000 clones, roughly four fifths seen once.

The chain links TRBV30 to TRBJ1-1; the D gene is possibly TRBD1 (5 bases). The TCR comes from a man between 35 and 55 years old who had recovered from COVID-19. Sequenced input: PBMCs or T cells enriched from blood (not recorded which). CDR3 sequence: CAWRGGVTEAFF. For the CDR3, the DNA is TGTGCCTGGAGGGGAGGGGTAACTGAAGCTTTCTTT.